The source of this T cell receptor beta chain is a study of sequential checkpoint blockade in melanoma. Study in general: First-line arms were nivolumab then ipilimumab, or the reverse, randomized 1:1. After both sequences, patients received maintenance nivolumab.

The treatment here: randomized to nivolumab then ipilimumab (arm A) or the reverse (arm B). Assay: immunoSEQ multiplex PCR; the TCRdb copy retains only in-frame clones and omits some. The table lists fewer than 25,000 clones, 75% to 90% of them singletons. CDR3 size: 11 residues. Per germline, CDR1 LNHNV and CDR2 YYDKDF (reference sequence). The V and J ends lost 5 bases and 4 bases respectively, with 6 bases between them. The gene calls are TRBV15 and TRBJ2-7; D remains unclear. This material consisted of CD8+ T cells sorted from blood (inferred from file names), taken from a patient given nivolumab and ipilimumab in sequence. This receptor was obtained from a human donor with melanoma. The CDR3 loop is CATSDSYEQYF. The CDR3 coding sequence is TGTGCCACCAGCGACTCTTACGAGCAGTACTTC.